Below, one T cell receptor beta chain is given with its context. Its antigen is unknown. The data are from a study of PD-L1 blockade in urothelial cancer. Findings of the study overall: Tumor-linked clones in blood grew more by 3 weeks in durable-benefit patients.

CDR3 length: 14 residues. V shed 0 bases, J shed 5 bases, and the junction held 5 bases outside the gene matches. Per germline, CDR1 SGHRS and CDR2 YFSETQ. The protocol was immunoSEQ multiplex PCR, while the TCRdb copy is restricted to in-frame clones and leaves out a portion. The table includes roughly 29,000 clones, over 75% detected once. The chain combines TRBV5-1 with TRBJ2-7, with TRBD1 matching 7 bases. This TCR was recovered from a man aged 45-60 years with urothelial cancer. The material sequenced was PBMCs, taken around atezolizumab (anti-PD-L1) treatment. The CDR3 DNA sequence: TGCGCCAGCAGCTTGGGACAGGGTGTCGACGAGCAGTACTTC. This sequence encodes CASSLGQGVDEQYF. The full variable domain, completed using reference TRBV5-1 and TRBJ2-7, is KAGVTQTPRYLIKTRGQQVTLSCSPISGHRSVSWYQQTPGQGLQFLFEYFSETQRNKGNFPGRFSGRQFSNSRSEMNVSTLELGDSALYLCASSLGQGVDEQYFGPGTRLTVT.